The T cell receptor beta chain under discussion was sequenced for a study of cytomegalovirus exposure and HLA in healthy donors (dated by TCRdb to between 2016 and 2019). With regard to the full study: An earlier analysis of fewer than 750 of the donors reported 250 to 300 Gb of sequence data and around 100 million unique TCR beta sequences obtained from roughly 170 million T cells. The later analysis used no new phenotypic data to find candidate immune exposures, relying instead on TCR beta sequences and their occurrence across donors. The study aimed to test whether signatures of past pathogen exposure could be identified by cataloging public T cell receptors. Among about 370 genotyped donors of the cohort, an average of around 250,000 unique TCR beta nucleotide sequences was sequenced per donor, of which about 18% were non-productive. HLA typing included class I and class II loci at four-digit resolution. An early release that covered more than 550 HLA-typed donors contained approximately 300 gigabases of sequencing data and roughly 84 million unique TCR sequences. Using immunosequencing, the study profiled T cell repertoires from fewer than 850 subjects and related those repertoires to cytomegalovirus serostatus. Among the roughly 400 genotyped donors, approximately 76% belonged to the genetic ancestry cluster associated with self-reported Caucasian donors. Typing coverage differed by locus: A, B, C, DRB1 and DQB1 were typed in roughly 620-640 donors, DQA1 in 500 to 550, DPA1 in around 610, and DPB1 in around 440. About five DR-DQ haplotypes were treated as single units for association and clustering because of strong linkage in the cohort. Genome-wide SNP genotypes for about three fifths of the roughly 670 donors were used in a later genetic analysis, which treated that subset as a discovery cohort. Donor age, sex, ethnicity and CMV serostatus were compiled together with the repertoire data. To study patterns of TCR occurrence, a later analysis re-analyzed previously published TCR beta repertoires from 650 to 750 donors and added high-resolution HLA genotyping. The study combined high-throughput TCR immunosequencing, statistical association of individual TCRs with disease status, and machine learning to predict cytomegalovirus infection status. Every discovery cohort repertoire had been produced on one sequencing platform. An earlier analysis of around 580 of the donors used high-throughput TCR beta sequencing to judge whether each TCR beta V gene segment behaved as functional or pseudogenic. In addition to the first cohort of 666 subjects, a separate validation cohort of approximately 120 different subjects was used.

On this clone itself: What this receptor recognizes is not known. No per-base quality is available; no much larger clone lies one base away.

The library was generated by the immunoSEQ multiplex PCR assay. For the multiplex PCR, a mixture combining 60 forward primers for TCR Vbeta segments and 13 reverse primers for TCR Jbeta segments was used. A multiplex PCR assay on genomic DNA amplified the CDR3 region of rearranged TCR beta genes. The Illumina HiSeq System was used to sequence the amplified TCR beta libraries as 87-base-pair reads. As for how the authors treated the data: A later analysis counted about 80 million unique TCR beta chains across the roughly 700 repertoires, and some 11 million of these chains were shared by at least two donors. Raw reads were error-corrected and collapsed into unique sequences with a nearest-neighbor algorithm that merged closely related sequences to remove PCR and sequencing errors. Alignment of CDR3 sequences to IMGT reference sequences was used to assign V, D and J gene segments. For a sequence to be retained, a match of at least six nucleotides was required to both a V gene segment and a J gene segment. Rearrangements were called productive when the CDR3 lacked stop codons and stayed in frame with V and J; all others were non-productive. CDR3 was defined by IMGT convention, running from the second conserved V-encoded cysteine to the conserved J-encoded phenylalanine. In an earlier analysis of 500 to 650 of the donors, sequences lacking an unambiguous match to a single V gene segment were excluded. In an earlier analysis of 587 of the donors, V segments were called functional above 56.7% productive rearrangements and were called segregating when the between-donor standard deviation exceeded 5%. A statistical classification framework was built for diagnosing cytomegalovirus status from the catalog of TCR beta chain sequences. A later analysis assigned V and J genes by comparing TCR nucleotide sequences with IMGT/GENE-DB human TR gene sequences. In a later analysis, CDR3 sequences and most-parsimonious VDJ recombination scenarios were assigned using the TCRdist pipeline. In a later analysis, every TCR beta chain was defined by the combination of its CDR3 amino acid sequence and its V-gene family, and reads without a unique V-gene family were dropped. To address suspected cross-contamination and a sequencing artifact, a later analysis removed around 590 highly shared, low-generation-probability nucleotide sequences. In a later analysis, a clonal expansion index was calculated for each public chain from normalized within-repertoire ranks of inferred template counts. A later analysis computed generation probabilities with a VDJ recombination model fitted to out-of-frame rearrangements, and checked the results against IGoR. A later analysis scored TCR-TCR, TCR-HLA and TCR-CMV co-occurrence with hypergeometric tests, applying a repertoire-size bias correction to TCR pairs. False discovery rates were estimated in a later analysis by permuting HLA or CMV assignments 20 times. In a later analysis, co-occurring TCRs were grouped using DBSCAN, and TCRdist sequence similarity was added for clustering within HLA-allele-positive subsets. Repertoires with fewer than 30,000 or more than 120,000 public chains, plus five repertoires with anomalous nucleotide sharing, were excluded from co-occurrence clustering. What TCRdb holds here is the immuneACCESS table cut down to in-frame rearrangements. Part of the clones is not present; checked against another copy, under half of the missing clones reflect an unresolved V gene, and the others are unexplained. V, J and clone size were drawn from that table, and D and trimming were deduced from the DNA. The table for this sample lists around 150,000 clones; over 60% of them were counted only once. Approximately 2.9% of the sample is in the top ten clones.

The cohort was made up of 666 healthy bone marrow donors. Cohort members were all nominally healthy when sampled, although unrecorded immune exposures were likely present. The donor tested CMV seropositive and was one of the 289 seropositive cohort members. Every donor gave a peripheral blood sample, and the peripheral blood mononuclear cells from that sample were used for TCR beta sequencing. Genomic DNA was extracted from the blood cell samples with the Qiagen DNeasy Blood Extraction Kit. Study-wide findings and limitations: The cohort was sequenced for TCR beta chains only, and without alpha or paired-chain data the features that could be detected were limited. Cytomegalovirus status was reported to be diagnosed by the classifier with high specificity and sensitivity in both the original and validation cohorts. A further reported finding was that TCR beta sequences accurately predicted the HLA-A and HLA-B alleles for most subjects in the first cohort. Assigning TCR associations to individual alleles was difficult when HLA alleles, especially DR and DQ, strongly co-occurred. An earlier analysis of some 560 of the donors showed that most TCR beta V segments appeared in productive rearrangements either about 90% or about 30% of the time, which broadly matched IMGT annotations. The presence/absence analyses assumed that sequencing depth was roughly uniform across donors, and that assumption may not be true. Immune exposure information for the cohort was limited to CMV serostatus. In a later analysis, the rate of TCR association differed among HLA loci, with DRB1 alleles having the most associated TCRs and HLA-C alleles having the fewest. The earlier analysis of 587 of the donors excluded 15 to 20 rarely observed V segments, including chromosome 9 orphons, because counts were too low. Because HLA typing was missing for some donors at each locus, association tests included only the typed subset. Compared with the approximately 670-donor mean, donors in an Asian-associated ancestry cluster had fewer N-insertions in productive TCRs, according to a later genetic analysis. Across donors, most TCR sequences were observed very rarely, whereas some public TCRs were present in many individuals. A later analysis found that most CMV-associated TCR beta chains appeared HLA-restricted, with HLA associations seemingly driven largely by CMV exposure. A total of 164 TCR beta chains were listed by the study as associated with cytomegalovirus. In a later analysis, HLA-associated TCR beta chains were found to be more clonally expanded and to have lower generation probabilities than equally common non-associated chains. A group of highly shared sequence variants was considered likely to be a technical artifact of the sequencing pipeline. Specific HLA alleles were associated with about 17,000 TCR beta sequences at a false discovery rate of 0.05 in a later analysis. The authors suggested that the approach could potentially be extended to other disease states and immunological phenotypes. An association between a missense DCLRE1C variant and V-gene and J-gene trimming of TCR beta chains was found in a later genetic analysis and replicated in an independent cohort. In vitro tests confirmed that three of the cytomegalovirus-associated TCR beta chains recognize cytomegalovirus antigens. In a later analysis, several top co-occurrence clusters were reported to appear linked to parvovirus B19, influenza, CMV and Epstein-Barr virus. Correlated functional status among segregating V segments might be attributable to linkage disequilibrium, but an unknown experimental factor could not be ruled out.

The sequence derives from a woman younger than 45 in good health and CMV-seropositive. The sample comprised PBMCs.

The CDR3 here reads CAISGTGRYQPQHF. The sequenced DNA is TGTGCCATCAGCGGGACAGGTCGGTATCAGCCCCAGCATTTT. The sequence joins TRBV10-3 to TRBJ1-5; 8 middle bases align to TRBD1. CDR1 and CDR2 (ENHRY, SYGVKD) derive from the germline V gene. Trimming takes 6 bases off V and 5 bases off J; junction bases not matched to a gene: 6. Its CDR3 holds 14 amino acids, cysteine through phenylalanine. Left in the record is the CDR3 DNA by itself, 42 bases read in frame from the first base.